The T cell receptor (beta chain) under discussion was sequenced for a study of T cells after yellow fever vaccination. Turning to this clonotype: A read error may explain this, as a much larger clone is one base away.

The CDR3 has 12 amino acids. Germline-derived CDR1 and CDR2 are SGDLS and YYNGEE. TCRdb processed the 5' RACE reads anew with MiXCR; each CDR3 protein has one entry. The sample lists roughly 45,000 distinct CDR3 sequences; approximately 6.3% were seen once. The sequence was collected from a man under 40 who received the YFV17D yellow fever vaccine. This specimen was CD8+ T cells not binding an NS4B(214-222) dextramer, sorted from PBMCs, taken 45 days after the yellow fever booster vaccination. The gene calls are TRBV9 and TRBJ2-2, with D perhaps TRBD2 (5 bases). The CDR3 loop is CASSDDSGELIF. The CDR3 DNA reads TGTGCCAGCAGCGATGACTCCGGGGAGCTGATTTTT.